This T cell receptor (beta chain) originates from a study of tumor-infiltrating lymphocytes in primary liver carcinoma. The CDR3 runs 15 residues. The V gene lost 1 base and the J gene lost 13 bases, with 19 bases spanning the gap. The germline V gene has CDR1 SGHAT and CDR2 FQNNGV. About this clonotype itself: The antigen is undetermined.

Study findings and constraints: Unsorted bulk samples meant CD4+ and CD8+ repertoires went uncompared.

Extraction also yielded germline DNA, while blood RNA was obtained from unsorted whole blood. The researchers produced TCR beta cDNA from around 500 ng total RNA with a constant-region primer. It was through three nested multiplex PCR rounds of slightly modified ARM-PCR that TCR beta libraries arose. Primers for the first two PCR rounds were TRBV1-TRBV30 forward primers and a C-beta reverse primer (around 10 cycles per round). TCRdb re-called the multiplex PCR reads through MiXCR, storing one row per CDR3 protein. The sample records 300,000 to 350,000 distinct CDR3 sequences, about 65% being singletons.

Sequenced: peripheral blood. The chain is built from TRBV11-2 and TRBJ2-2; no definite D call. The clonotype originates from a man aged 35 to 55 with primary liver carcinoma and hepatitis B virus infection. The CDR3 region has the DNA TGTGCCAGCAGCTTAGCTGGCCAGGTCACCGTGGGGCTGTTTTTT. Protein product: CASSLAGQVTVGLFF.